The present T cell receptor beta chain was sequenced within a study of blood T cell repertoires in COVID-19. Assay: immunoSEQ multiplex PCR; the TCRdb copy retains only in-frame clones and omits some. The repertoire has 250,000 to 300,000 clones, around 87% of them found once; the top ten carry 2% to 2.5%. Germline V lookup: CDR1 GTSNPN, CDR2 SVGIG (reference sequence). The CDR3 contains 14 residues. V was trimmed by 3 bases and J by 5 bases, leaving 13 bases between them. The sequence was obtained from a woman between 45 and 60 years old who had recovered from COVID-19. The rearrangement links TRBV30 to TRBJ1-4, with a possible D match to TRBD1 (6 bases). The source material was peripheral blood. The CDR3 DNA sequence: TGTGCCTGGAGCTGGGGCAGGGGAAATGAAAAACTGTTTTTT. This sequence encodes CAWSWGRGNEKLFF.